The sequence of this T cell receptor (beta chain) was determined in a study of blood T cell repertoires in COVID-19 (dated by TCRdb to 2018 to 2020). In terms of the full investigation: Samples from collaborators originated in the United States, Italy and Spain and spanned both the acute and convalescent phases of COVID-19. Nearly every sample came with metadata listing a de-identified subject ID, COVID-19 status, age in years and sex. The prospective study material was composed of cDNA or gDNA derived from T cells, B-cell-depleted T cells, or PBMCs. The samples were drawn from the first 160 participants of the ongoing ImmuneRACE study and from about 1,200 subjects provided by 6 global collaborators. The dataset comprised deeply sampled blood TCRbeta repertoires from subjects exposed to, actively infected with, or recovered from COVID-19. The repertoires were released in a freely available public database meant as a resource for research on the immune response to SARS-CoV-2. Where available, HLA class I and class II types were taken from metadata supplied by the sample provider and were not determined by assay-based typing. Overall study outcomes, separate from this receptor: The quantity of clinical and demographic metadata differed by source and by participant and was supplied without curation.

The immunoSEQ Assay, a bias-controlled multiplex PCR, was used to amplify TCRbeta CDR3 regions from genomic DNA. The original pipeline was this. The number of nucleated cells in each sample was estimated from the amplification of reference gene primers within the assay. To quantify the absolute abundance of each unique TCRbeta CDR3 rearrangement, sequence reads were collapsed and filtered. For each sample, productive Simpson clonality was calculated as the square root of Simpson's diversity index across productive rearrangements. What TCRdb holds here is the immuneACCESS table cut down to in-frame rearrangements. Part of the clones is not present; checked against another copy, under half of the missing clones reflect an unresolved V gene, and the others are unexplained. V and J calls plus clone size are reproduced from that table; the DNA served to infer D and trimming. In all, the sample holds about 180,000 clones, and around 80% of those were seen once. The top ten hold around 14% of the sample.

This clone was counted a single time. Its antigen remains undetermined. No much larger clone exists at a distance of one base, and base qualities are not known. Cut back by 5 bases and 4 bases, the V and J ends lie 13 bases apart. Via the germline V gene (reference sequence), CDR1 is WNHNN and CDR2 SYGVQD. From its cysteine to its phenylalanine, the CDR3 spans 14 amino acids. The DNA shown is the 42-base CDR3, in frame from base 1. Participants in the prospective study were aged about 18 to 89 years, lived in more than 20 United States geographic areas, and enrolled through a virtual design. To assign participants to cohorts, the prospective study relied on clinical history that participants themselves reported in a screening survey and a study questionnaire. Exposed participants had been in contact with someone with a PCR-confirmed or clinician-diagnosed COVID-19 case within 2 weeks of study entry. Mobile phlebotomists in the prospective study collected whole blood, serum and a nasopharyngeal or oropharyngeal swab from every participant. Additional blood draws and questionnaires over a 2-month period could optionally be provided by prospective study participants. Blood samples from the prospective study were shipped frozen or at room temperature prior to DNA extraction.

The sequence was obtained from a man aged 55 to 70 who had been exposed to COVID-19. The chain is encoded by TRBV10-1 joined to TRBJ2-3; the D gene is perhaps TRBD2, on 6 matching bases. Sequenced: PBMCs or T cells enriched from blood (not recorded which). The nucleotides read TGCGCCAGCAGTCGCTCTAGCGTAGCAGATACGCAGTATTTT. The resulting protein is CASSRSSVADTQYF.